This T cell receptor (beta chain) is drawn from a study of patients and donors after allogeneic stem cell transplantation. Using its own MiXCR run on the RT-PCR reads, TCRdb lists one record per CDR3 protein. The repertoire holds 150,000 or so distinct CDR3 sequences, with more than 20% as singletons. This CDR3 is built from 15 residues. From germline, CDR1 is SGHKS and CDR2 YYEKEE (reference sequence). The V gene lost 4 bases and the J gene lost 4 bases, with 17 bases spanning the gap. V is TRBV5-5 and J is TRBJ1-1; D not certain. The origin of this receptor is a human donor who was either an allogeneic HSCT recipient or a stem cell or donor lymphocyte infusion donor (not recorded which). It is not recorded whose cells these are; they may come from a transplant donor. Material for sequencing was blood, either unsorted or a sorted T cell fraction (not recorded which). The CDR3 DNA reads as TGTGCCAGCAGCCTGTCTTGGGAGCCGAGCACTGAAGCTTTCTTT. Protein sequence: CASSLSWEPSTEAFF. Supplemented by reference TRBV5-5 and TRBJ1-1, the full variable domain reads DAGVTQSPTHLIKTRGQQVTLRCSPISGHKSVSWYQQVLGQGPQFIFQYYEKEERGRGNFPDRFSARQFPNYSSELNVNALLLGDSALYLCASSLSWEPSTEAFFGQGTRLTVV.